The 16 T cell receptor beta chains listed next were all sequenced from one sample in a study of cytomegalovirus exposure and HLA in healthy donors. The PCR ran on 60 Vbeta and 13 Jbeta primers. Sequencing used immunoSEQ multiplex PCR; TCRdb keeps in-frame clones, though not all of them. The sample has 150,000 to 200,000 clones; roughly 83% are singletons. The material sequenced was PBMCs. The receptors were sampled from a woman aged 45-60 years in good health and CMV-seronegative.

The CDR3 spells CASSLGSDRATYEQYF. Written as DNA, the CDR3 is TGCGCCAGCAGCCTAGGATCCGACAGGGCGACCTACGAGCAGTACTTC. The chain carries TRBV4-1 and TRBJ2-7, with 7 positions matching TRBD1. The ends lost 4 bases at V and 2 bases at J; junction bases unmatched: 11. CDR3 length: 16 residues. Germline values: CDR1 MGHRA, CDR2 YSYEKL.

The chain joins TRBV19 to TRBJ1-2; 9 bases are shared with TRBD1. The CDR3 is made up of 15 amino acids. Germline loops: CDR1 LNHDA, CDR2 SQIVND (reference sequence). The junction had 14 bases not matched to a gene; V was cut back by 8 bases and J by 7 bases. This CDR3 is CASDNGQGIGLGYTF. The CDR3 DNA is TGTGCCAGTGATAATGGACAGGGGATCGGGCTTGGCTACACCTTC.

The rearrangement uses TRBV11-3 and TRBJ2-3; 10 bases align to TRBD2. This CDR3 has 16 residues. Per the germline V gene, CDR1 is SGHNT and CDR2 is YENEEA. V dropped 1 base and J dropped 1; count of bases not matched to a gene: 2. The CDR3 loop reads CASSLGLAGGTDTQYF. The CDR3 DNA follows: TGTGCCAGCAGCTTAGGCCTAGCGGGGGGCACAGATACGCAGTATTTT.

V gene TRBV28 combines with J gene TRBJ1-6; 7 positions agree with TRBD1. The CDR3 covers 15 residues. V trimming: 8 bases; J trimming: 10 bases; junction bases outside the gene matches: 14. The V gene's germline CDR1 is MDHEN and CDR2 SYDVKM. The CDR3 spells CASAPGQTGNSPLHF. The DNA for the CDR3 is TGTGCCAGCGCCCCGGGACAGACTGGGAACTCACCCCTCCACTTT.

The CDR3 nucleotides read TGTGCCAGCAGCCCCCGGGAAGGGATGGGGAACACTGAAGCTTTCTTT. Translation: CASSPREGMGNTEAFF. The chain carries TRBV9 and TRBJ1-1; D gene unclear. The CDR3 sequence is 16 residues long. Germline CDR1 and CDR2: SGDLS and YYNGEE. Trimming shortened V by 4 bases and J by 1 base, and 17 bases separated the two germline ends.

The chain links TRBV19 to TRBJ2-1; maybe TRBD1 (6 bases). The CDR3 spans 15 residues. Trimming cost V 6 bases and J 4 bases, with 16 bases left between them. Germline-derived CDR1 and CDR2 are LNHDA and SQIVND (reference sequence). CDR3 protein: CASRPLTGKYNEQFF. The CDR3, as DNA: TGTGCCAGTAGGCCCCTCACAGGGAAGTACAATGAGCAGTTCTTC.

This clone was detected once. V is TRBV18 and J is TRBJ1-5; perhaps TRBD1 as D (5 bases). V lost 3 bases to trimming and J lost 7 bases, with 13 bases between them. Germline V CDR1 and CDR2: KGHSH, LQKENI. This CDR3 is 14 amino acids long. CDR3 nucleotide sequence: TGTGCCAGCTCACCGGGGGGATTCCGGCAGCCCCAGCATTTT. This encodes CASSPGGFRQPQHF.

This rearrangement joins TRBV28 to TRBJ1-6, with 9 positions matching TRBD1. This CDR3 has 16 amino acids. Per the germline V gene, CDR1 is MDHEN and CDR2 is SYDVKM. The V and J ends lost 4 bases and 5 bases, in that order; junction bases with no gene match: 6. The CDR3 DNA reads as TGTGCCAGCAGTTCACAGGGGGCGGAAAATAATTCACCCCTCCACTTT. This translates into CASSSQGAENNSPLHF.

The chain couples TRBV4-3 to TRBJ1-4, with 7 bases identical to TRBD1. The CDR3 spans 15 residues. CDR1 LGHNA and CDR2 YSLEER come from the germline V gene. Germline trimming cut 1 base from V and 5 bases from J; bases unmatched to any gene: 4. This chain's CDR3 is CASSQGDSINEKLFF. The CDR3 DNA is TGCGCCAGCAGCCAAGGGGACAGCATAAATGAAAAACTGTTTTTT.

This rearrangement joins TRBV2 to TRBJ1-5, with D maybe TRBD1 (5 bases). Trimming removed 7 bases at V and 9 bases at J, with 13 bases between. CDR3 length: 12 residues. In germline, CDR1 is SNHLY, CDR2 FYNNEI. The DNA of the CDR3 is TGTGCCAGCAAAGCAGGGAACGGGCCCCAGCATTTT. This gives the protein CASKAGNGPQHF.

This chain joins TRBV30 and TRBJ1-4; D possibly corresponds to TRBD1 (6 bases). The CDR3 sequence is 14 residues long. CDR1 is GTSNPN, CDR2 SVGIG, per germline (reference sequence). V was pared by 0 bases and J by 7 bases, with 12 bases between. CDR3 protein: CAWSVGGLGEKLFF. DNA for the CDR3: TGTGCCTGGAGTGTAGGGGGATTAGGTGAAAAACTGTTTTTT.

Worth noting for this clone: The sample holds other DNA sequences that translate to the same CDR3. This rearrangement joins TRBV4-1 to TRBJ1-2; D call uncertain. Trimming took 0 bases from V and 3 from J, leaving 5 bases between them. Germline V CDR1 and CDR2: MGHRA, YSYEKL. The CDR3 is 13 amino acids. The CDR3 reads CASSQDSDYGYTF. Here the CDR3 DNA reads TGCGCCAGCAGCCAAGACTCGGACTATGGCTACACCTTC.

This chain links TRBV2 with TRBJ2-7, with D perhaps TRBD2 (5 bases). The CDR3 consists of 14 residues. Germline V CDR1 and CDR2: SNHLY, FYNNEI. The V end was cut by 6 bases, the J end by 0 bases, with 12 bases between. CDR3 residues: CASSRSGVSYEQYF. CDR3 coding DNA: TGTGCCAGCAGCCGGAGCGGAGTCTCCTACGAGCAGTACTTC.

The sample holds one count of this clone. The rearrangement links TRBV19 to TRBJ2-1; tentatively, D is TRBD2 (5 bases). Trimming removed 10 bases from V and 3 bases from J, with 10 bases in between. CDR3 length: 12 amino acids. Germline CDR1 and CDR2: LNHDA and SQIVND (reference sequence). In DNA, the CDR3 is TGTGCCAATAGCCGGGACTACAATGAGCAGTTCTTC. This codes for CANSRDYNEQFF.

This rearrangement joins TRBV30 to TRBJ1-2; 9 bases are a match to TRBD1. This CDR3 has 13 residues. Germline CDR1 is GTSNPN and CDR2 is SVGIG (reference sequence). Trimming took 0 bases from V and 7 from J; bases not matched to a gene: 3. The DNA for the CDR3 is TGTGCCTGGAGTGTAGGACAGGGGTCTGGCTACACCTTC. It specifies CAWSVGQGSGYTF.

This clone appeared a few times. The CDR3 coding sequence is TGTGCCAGCTCGCACAGGGGGCTGGGCACAGATACGCAGTATTTT. Amino acid sequence: CASSHRGLGTDTQYF. V gene TRBV18 combines with J gene TRBJ2-3, with 9 bases fitting TRBD1. This CDR3 region has 15 residues. Germline CDR1 KGHSH, CDR2 LQKENI. V shed 6 bases, J shed 1 base, and the junction held 5 bases outside the gene matches.